A selection of T cell receptor beta chains follows, all from one sample in a study of cytomegalovirus exposure and HLA in healthy donors. The table came from immunoSEQ multiplex PCR; TCRdb's copy has only in-frame clones and leaves some out. The top ten clones hold approximately 10% of a sample with more than 95,000 clones, 74% of them seen once. Sequencing was carried out using PBMCs. Source of these receptors: a woman aged 50 to 65 in good health and CMV-seropositive. CDR3s include the opening cysteine and the closing phenylalanine or tryptophan. D genes are given only for firm matches. Rows may omit the clone size; those that give it use once, few, many or a size class.

J gene	D gene	V gene	clone size	CDR3 DNA	CDR3 protein
TRBJ2-2	TRBD2	TRBV18	few	TGTGCCAGCTCACCACCGGCTAGCGGGGCTTCCGGGGAGCTGTTTTTT	CASSPPASGASGELFF
TRBJ1-1	TRBD1	TRBV11-2	once	TGTGCCAGCAGCCCCAGCAGGGGGCATCCTGAAGCTTTCTTT	CASSPSRGHPEAFF
TRBJ1-4	TRBD1	TRBV10-3	.	TGTGCCATCAGTGAGCGTGGAGGGGGCGCGGACGAAAAACTGTTTTTT	CAISERGGGADEKLFF
TRBJ1-2	.	TRBV7-2	.	TGTGCCAGCAGCTTAGATATGGGGGGGGACGGGGGCTACACCTTC	CASSLDMGGDGGYTF
TRBJ2-2	TRBD2	TRBV9	few	TGTGCCAGCATGCGCGGGGCTAGCGGGAGTGCCGGGGAGCTGTTTTTT	CASMRGASGSAGELFF
TRBJ2-3	.	TRBV4-1	.	TGCGCCAGCAGCCAAGAAGAGGGCGCAACAGATACGCAGTATTTT	CASSQEEGATDTQYF
TRBJ1-2	.	TRBV19	.	TGTGCCAGTAGTATCTGGGGCAGATACTCTAACTATGGCTACACCTTC	CASSIWGRYSNYGYTF
TRBJ2-5	.	TRBV6-1	once	TGTGCCAGCACGCCAGGGGACCAAGAGACCCAGTACTTC	CASTPGDQETQYF
TRBJ2-3	TRBD2	TRBV5-1	once	TGCGCCAGCAGCTTGCCGGGACTAGCGGGGCGCACAGATACGCAGTATTTT	CASSLPGLAGRTDTQYF
TRBJ1-1	.	TRBV19	few	TGTGCCAGTCGTATAGTGGGGGCAAACACTGAAGCTTTCTTT	CASRIVGANTEAFF
TRBJ2-7	.	TRBV5-1	once	TGCGCCAGCAGCTTGGACCAGGGAAGGTTTTACGAGCAGTACTTC	CASSLDQGRFYEQYF
TRBJ2-3	.	TRBV6-6	.	TGTGCCAGCAGTCCCCAGGGGGCGGGGGGCACAGATACGCAGTATTTT	CASSPQGAGGTDTQYF
TRBJ2-4	TRBD1	TRBV6-5	.	TGTGCCAGCAGTCGACAGGGAAGGAAAAACATTCAGTACTTC	CASSRQGRKNIQYF
TRBJ2-3	TRBD2	TRBV5-4	.	TGTGCCAGCAGCGGGGCCGGACTAGCGGGGACAGATACGCAGTATTTT	CASSGAGLAGTDTQYF
TRBJ2-2	.	TRBV10-1	.	TGCGCCACTTCCCAACAGGGGAACACCGGGGAGCTGTTTTTT	CATSQQGNTGELFF
TRBJ2-2	.	TRBV7-2	.	TGTGCCAGCAGCCCCGACAGGACTAACACCGGGGAGCTGTTTTTT	CASSPDRTNTGELFF
TRBJ2-2	.	TRBV10-3	once	TGTGCCATCAGTGAGACGGAACAGGGTAATGCGGGGGAGCTGTTTTTT	CAISETEQGNAGELFF
TRBJ2-2	.	TRBV29-1	.	TGCAGCGTTGGGAACTGGGGGGTTCCCACCGGGGAGCTGTTTTTT	CSVGNWGVPTGELFF
TRBJ2-7	.	TRBV9	.	TGTGCCAGCAGCCCGGCAGGGCTACCCTACGAGCAGTACTTC	CASSPAGLPYEQYF
TRBJ1-2	.	TRBV7-9	.	TGTGCCAGCAGCATTGCCTCGGGGAGGGAAGGCTACACCTTC	CASSIASGREGYTF
TRBJ2-3	TRBD2	TRBV7-2	.	TGTGCCAGCAGCGGACTAGCGGGAGGACCAGATACGCAGTATTTT	CASSGLAGGPDTQYF
TRBJ1-1	.	TRBV7-2	.	TGTGCCAGCAGCTTAGATCCTATCGAGGCTGAAGCTTTCTTT	CASSLDPIEAEAFF
TRBJ2-5	.	TRBV18	few	TGTGCCAGCTCACCTGCTTCTGGGGGCGAGACCCAGTACTTC	CASSPASGGETQYF
TRBJ1-1	TRBD1	TRBV18	.	TGTGCCAGCTCACTAAGACAGGGAGGGAACACTGAAGCTTTCTTT	CASSLRQGGNTEAFF
TRBJ1-2	.	TRBV6-5	.	TGTGCCAGCAGGAAAACAGGGAACTATGGCTACACCTTC	CASRKTGNYGYTF
TRBJ1-2	.	TRBV5-5	.	TGTGCCAGCAGCTCACCGGGACTCAACTATGGCTACACCTTC	CASSSPGLNYGYTF
TRBJ2-1	.	TRBV4-1	.	TGCGCCAGCAGCCAAGTAGGGGCAGGGGACTACAATGAGCAGTTCTTC	CASSQVGAGDYNEQFF
TRBJ2-7	TRBD1	TRBV30	.	TGTGCCTGGAGTCCTTACGGGACAGCCTACGAGCAGTACTTC	CAWSPYGTAYEQYF
TRBJ2-2	TRBD2	TRBV12-5	.	TGTGCTAGTGGTTTGGGCGTTTCCGGGAGGACCGGGGAGCTGTTTTTT	CASGLGVSGRTGELFF
TRBJ1-1	TRBD1	TRBV6-5	.	TGTGCCAGCAGTTCTCGACAGGGATCGGCGACCACTGAAGCTTTCTTT	CASSSRQGSATTEAFF
TRBJ2-1	TRBD2	TRBV6-4	.	TGTGCCAGCAGTGCCTGGGCCGGGACTAGCGGTGACAATGAGCAGTTCTTC	CASSAWAGTSGDNEQFF
TRBJ1-3	.	TRBV28	few	TGTGCCAGCAGACACCGACGACAGGCTGCCGGAAACACCATATATTTT	CASRHRRQAAGNTIYF